The next 15 T cell receptor beta chains were all read from a single sample in a study of cytomegalovirus exposure and HLA in healthy donors. Some clones are missing from TCRdb's copy, which holds only in-frame ones; the method was immunoSEQ multiplex PCR. This sample has a few hundred thousand clones, with 70% to 90% found just once. The sequenced sample consisted of PBMCs. Source of these receptors: a young woman in good health and CMV-seronegative.

The rearrangement joins TRBV28 to TRBJ1-4; no definite D call. With 3 bases removed from V and 8 bases from J, the gap between germline ends came to 13 bases. Germline CDR1 and CDR2: MDHEN and SYDVKM. The CDR3 totals 14 residues. The CDR3 sequence is CASSFRPGREKLFF. The CDR3 coding sequence is TGTGCCAGCAGTTTCCGGCCGGGGAGGGAAAAACTGTTTTTT.

The CDR3 DNA follows: TGTGCCAGCCACAGGGTTAATGGCAATCAGCCCCAGCATTTT. It yields the protein CASHRVNGNQPQHF. J is TRBJ1-5 and V is TRBV28; maybe TRBD1 (6 bases). CDR3 size: 14 residues. Germline V CDR1 and CDR2: MDHEN, SYDVKM. The V end lost 8 bases, the J end lost 2 bases, and 13 bases lay between the germline ends.

The V and J genes are TRBV7-6 and TRBJ2-1; 11 bases agree with TRBD2. Germline CDR1 reads SGHVS; CDR2 reads FNYEAQ. The CDR3 runs 15 residues. J lost 8 bases, V lost 5 bases, and 8 bases had no gene match. In nucleotides, the CDR3 is TGTGCCAGCAGCCCCTGGGGACTAGCGGTTGATGAGCAGTTCTTC. Encoded protein: CASSPWGLAVDEQFF.

The chain carries TRBV2 and TRBJ2-1; 7 bases fit TRBD2. Germline trimming cut 6 bases from V and 8 bases from J; bases unmatched to any gene: 10. This CDR3 contains 14 residues. Germline CDR1 reads SNHLY; CDR2 reads FYNNEI. The chain's CDR3 is CASSPLTSLDEQFF. CDR3 in DNA: TGTGCCAGCAGCCCCCTGACTAGCTTGGATGAGCAGTTCTTC.

This clone has more than one count but fewer than ten. The chain links TRBV4-1 to TRBJ2-3, with TRBD1 matching 9 bases. Germline V gene sequence: CDR1 MGHRA, CDR2 YSYEKL. J was trimmed by 4 bases and V by 1 base; bases with no gene match: 6. This CDR3 is built from 16 residues. CDR3 nucleotide sequence: TGCGCCAGCAGCCAAGTCGGGACAGGGTACGCAGATACGCAGTATTTT. Amino acid sequence: CASSQVGTGYADTQYF.

The genes are TRBV6-1 and TRBJ2-7, with 8 positions matching TRBD1. The V gene's germline CDR1 is MNHNS and CDR2 SASEGT. Trimming took 6 bases from V and 2 from J; bases not matched to a gene: 3. The CDR3 consists of 13 residues. The DNA of the CDR3 is TGTGCCAGCAGGGACAGGGCAACCTACGAGCAGTACTTC. This codes for CASRDRATYEQYF.

The chain carries TRBV7-8 and TRBJ2-7; weak D call: TRBD1 (5 bases). The V and J ends lost 4 bases and 2 bases respectively, with 15 bases between them. The CDR3 loop spans 15 amino acids. Germline V gene data show CDR1 as SGHVS and CDR2 as FQNEAQ. In nucleotides, the CDR3 is TGTGCCAGCAGCTCAGGGATCCAGGGAACCTACGAGCAGTACTTC. This codes for CASSSGIQGTYEQYF.

The chain combines TRBV4-2 with TRBJ2-7; 11 bases are shared with TRBD1. The germline V gene encodes CDR1 LGHNA and CDR2 YNFKEQ. The CDR3 loop spans 14 amino acids. The V and J ends lost 6 bases and 4 bases, in that order; junction bases with no gene match: 5. The CDR3 DNA reads as TGTGCCAGCAGTCCGGGACAGGGGGGATACGAGCAGTACTTC. Its translation: CASSPGQGGYEQYF.

Only one count was recorded for this clone. The chain uses TRBV5-1 and TRBJ2-3; 8 bases are a match to TRBD1. The CDR3 is made up of 14 amino acids. V shed 4 bases, J shed 2 bases, and the junction held 3 bases outside the gene matches. Germline V gene data show CDR1 as SGHRS and CDR2 as YFSETQ. CDR3 bases: TGCGCCAGCAGCGCGGACAGGGTCACAGATACGCAGTATTTT. Translated, it gives CASSADRVTDTQYF.

Only a few counts were recorded for this clone. The CDR3 here is CAWSRDSGYTF. CDR3 in DNA: TGTGCCTGGAGTCGGGACAGTGGCTACACCTTC. V and J are TRBV30 and TRBJ1-2; 7 bases are a match to TRBD1. V gave up 2 bases and J gave up 7 bases; unmatched junction bases: 1. The CDR3 consists of 11 residues. Germline V CDR1 and CDR2: GTSNPN, SVGIG (reference sequence).

The chain uses TRBV6-6 and TRBJ1-1; 8 bases map to TRBD1. Trimming cost V 5 bases and J 7 bases; bases outside gene matches: 6. The CDR3 contains 13 residues. From germline, CDR1 is MNHNY and CDR2 SVGAGI (reference sequence). The CDR3 loop reads CASSPRTGSEAFF. CDR3 in DNA: TGTGCCAGCAGTCCAAGGACAGGGAGTGAAGCTTTCTTT.

The chain combines TRBV7-2 with TRBJ2-5; a weak D match, TRBD2 (5 bases). Germline V gene data show CDR1 as SGHTA and CDR2 as FQGNSA. V shed 1 base and J shed 5 bases, with 8 bases lying between them. The CDR3 sequence is 13 residues long. CDR3 sequence reads: CASSLGGGETQYF. Written as DNA, the CDR3 is TGTGCCAGCAGCTTAGGTGGCGGGGAGACCCAGTACTTC.

The chain is built from TRBV14 and TRBJ1-4; 10 nucleotides align to TRBD1. CDR1 and CDR2 from the germline V gene are SGHDN and FVKESK. V gave up 1 base and J gave up 7 bases; unmatched junction bases: 3. The CDR3 loop spans 15 amino acids. The CDR3 spells CASSQGWDRGEKLFF. CDR3 DNA sequence: TGTGCCAGCAGCCAAGGTTGGGACAGGGGTGAAAAACTGTTTTTT.

This clone was seen a few times. This sequence joins TRBV7-2 and TRBJ2-7, with D uncertain. The germline CDR1 and CDR2 sequences are SGHTA and FQGNSA. This CDR3 comprises 14 residues. The V and J ends lost 5 bases and 1 base respectively, with 12 bases between them. CDR3 protein: CASSQVHGSYEQYF. The CDR3 DNA follows: TGTGCCAGCAGCCAGGTGCACGGATCCTACGAGCAGTACTTC.

The rearrangement links TRBV5-1 to TRBJ2-6, with a tentative D call TRBD1 (6 bases). CDR1 is SGHRS and CDR2 is YFSETQ in the germline V gene. The CDR3 extends over 17 amino acids. V lost 4 bases, J lost 4 bases, and 18 bases lay in between. The chain's CDR3 is CASSEQAGATGANVLTF. In DNA form, the CDR3 reads TGCGCCAGCAGCGAACAAGCAGGGGCTACCGGGGCCAACGTCCTGACTTTC.